The clone carrying this T cell receptor beta chain was seen ten or more times. These data belong to a study of read filtering for tumor transcriptome and immune sequencing. The library was built from around 400 ng RNA with molecular barcoded adaptors for alpha/delta and beta/gamma chains. One entry per CDR3 protein, called by TCRdb with MiXCR from the reads. This sample carries about 86,000 distinct CDR3 sequences, 10% to 15% of them seen once, and the ten largest clones take under 15%. V lost 6 bases and J lost 2, with 14 bases in between. The germline gives CDR1 SQVTM, CDR2 ANQGSEA. The CDR3 extends over 13 amino acids.

The V and J genes are TRBV29-1 and TRBJ2-7; D gene ambiguous. The origin of this receptor is a donor aged 40 or over with multiple myeloma. The sample was a population of CD138-negative cells sorted from bone marrow. CDR3 residues: CSVRDSGTYEQYF. CDR3 DNA sequence: TGCAGCGTCCGCGACTCGGGTACCTACGAGCAGTACTTC.